The subject of this entry is one T cell receptor (beta chain). Germline CDR1 reads LNHDA; CDR2 reads SQIVND (reference sequence). This CDR3 is 13 amino acids long. V lost 5 bases and J lost 8; bases outside the gene matches: 0. Some clones are missing from TCRdb's copy, which holds only in-frame ones; the method was immunoSEQ multiplex PCR. The sample includes 100,000 to 120,000 clones, roughly 90% of them seen just once. The data stem from a study of control samples from healthy donors and cancer patients. This TCR derives from a woman in her fifties or sixties with lung cancer. The chain recombines TRBV19 with TRBJ1-6; 10 bases match TRBD1. Sequences were obtained from PBMCs. The CDR3 nucleotides read TGTGCCAGTAGTGACAGGGGGCATTCACCCCTCCACTTT. As protein: CASSDRGHSPLHF. Based on the CDR3 plus reference TRBV19 and TRBJ1-6, the full variable domain is DGGITQSPKYLFRKEGQNVTLSCEQNLNHDAMYWYRQDPGQGLRLIYYSQIVNDFQKGDIAEGYSVSREKKESFPLTVTSAQKNPTAFYLCASSDRGHSPLHFGNGTRLTVT.